The 17 T cell receptor beta chains listed next were all sequenced from one sample in a study of shared clonotypes between healthy human individuals. TCRdb's table, derived via immunoSEQ multiplex PCR, lists solely in-frame clones and lacks some. This sample has around 2.1 million clones, with 85% to 95% found just once. Terminally differentiated effector memory CD45RA+ cells were excluded by CCR7 positive selection of CD45RO-negative cells. Material for sequencing was naive CD8+ T cells from PBMCs. The receptors here all came from a man younger than 35 in good health. Some clones in this sample may be carry-over from other donors' samples.

The CDR3 region has the DNA TGTGCCAGCCCCCAGGGGGGCCGGCTTGGCTATGGCTACACCTTC. This gives the protein CASPQGGRLGYGYTF. The J gene is TRBJ1-2, the V gene TRBV28; 7 nucleotides line up with TRBD1. Germline V gene lookup returns CDR1 MDHEN and CDR2 SYDVKM. Trimming took 8 bases from V and 4 from J; bases not matched to a gene: 13. The CDR3 is 15 residues long.

The chain combines TRBV11-3 with TRBJ2-7; 7 nucleotides align to TRBD1. The CDR3 contains 13 residues. V was pared by 5 bases and J by 6 bases, with 7 bases of the junction left unmatched. CDR1 is SGHNT, CDR2 YENEEA, per germline. CDR3 region: CASSTRDRSEQYF. As DNA, the CDR3 is TGTGCCAGCAGCACACGGGACAGAAGCGAGCAGTACTTC.

The chain is built from TRBV27 and TRBJ2-2; D is unresolved. The CDR3 spans 16 residues. Germline CDR1 reads MNHEY; CDR2 reads SMNVEV (reference sequence). The V and J ends lost 6 bases and 4 bases respectively, with 18 bases between them. Here the CDR3 reads CASRSVPETGTGELFF. The CDR3 region has the DNA TGTGCCAGCAGATCCGTCCCCGAGACGGGCACCGGGGAGCTGTTTTTT.

The chain uses TRBV11-2 and TRBJ2-7; 13 nucleotides line up with TRBD2. With V trimmed by 6 bases and J by 5 bases, 19 bases remained unmatched. This CDR3 is 19 amino acids long. Looked up from germline, CDR1 is SGHAT and CDR2 is FQNNGV. CDR3 region: CASRRFLGLAGPQQDEQYF. Here the CDR3 DNA reads TGTGCCAGCAGACGCTTCTTGGGACTAGCGGGACCACAGCAGGACGAGCAGTACTTC.

The CDR3 DNA sequence: TGTGCCACCCTTGACCAGGAGTCCTACGAGCAGTACTTC. It encodes CATLDQESYEQYF. The chain couples TRBV2 to TRBJ2-7; D uncertain. Trimming cost V 10 bases and J 1 base, with 14 bases left between them. Germline V gives CDR1 SNHLY, CDR2 FYNNEI. The CDR3 runs to 13 residues.

As to this clone: Other DNA variants within this sample encode the same CDR3. This chain connects TRBV7-9 to TRBJ2-7, with D perhaps TRBD2 (6 bases). This CDR3 is 13 amino acids long. V lost 5 bases, J lost 3 bases, and 11 bases lay in between. In germline, CDR1 is SEHNR, CDR2 FQNEAQ (reference sequence). The DNA for the CDR3 is TGTGCCAGCAGCCCACGGGGGTACTACGAGCAGTACTTC. It yields the protein CASSPRGYYEQYF.

J is TRBJ2-5 and V is TRBV10-1; possible D gene TRBD2, 6 bases. CDR3 length equals 15 residues. Germline CDR1 is WNHNN and CDR2 is SYGVQD (reference sequence). V was cut by 2 bases and J by 1 base, with 11 bases left in between. The CDR3 reads CASSERSGVQETQYF. DNA of the CDR3: TGCGCCAGCAGTGAGAGGTCGGGGGTCCAAGAGACCCAGTACTTC.

In regard to this clone: Other DNA sequences in this specimen translate into the identical CDR3. The chain combines TRBV9 with TRBJ1-1, with D possibly being TRBD1 (6 bases). The CDR3 extends over 15 amino acids. V lost 0 bases, J lost 4 bases, and 13 bases lay in between. Germline V gene data show CDR1 as SGDLS and CDR2 as YYNGEE. The CDR3 sequence is CASSVGAGVGTEAFF. CDR3 sequence (DNA): TGTGCCAGCAGCGTAGGGGCAGGGGTGGGCACTGAAGCTTTCTTT.

The DNA of the CDR3 is TGTGCCAGCAGCCAAAGAGGGGCTTATGAAGCTTTCTTT. This gives the protein CASSQRGAYEAFF. The chain links TRBV7-9 to TRBJ1-1, with D perhaps TRBD1 (5 bases). Deletions cut 5 bases from V and 7 bases from J, with 14 bases between. The germline gives CDR1 SEHNR, CDR2 FQNEAQ (reference sequence). The CDR3 runs 13 residues.

V is TRBV7-9 and J is TRBJ2-1; no definite D call. In germline, CDR1 is SEHNR, CDR2 FQNEAQ (reference sequence). This CDR3 comprises 15 residues. V shed 5 bases and J shed 4 bases, with 15 bases lying between them. The CDR3 loop reads CASSPPGARYNEQFF. Written as DNA, the CDR3 is TGTGCCAGCAGCCCCCCTGGCGCTAGGTACAATGAGCAGTTCTTC. Supplemented by reference TRBV7-9 and TRBJ2-1, the full variable domain reads DTGVSQNPRHKITKRGQNVTFRCDPISEHNRLYWYRQTLGQGPEFLTYFQNEAQLEKSRLLSDRFSAERPKGSFSTLEIQRTEQGDSAMYLCASSPPGARYNEQFFGPGTRLTVL.

The chain employs TRBV27 and TRBJ2-3; D is uncertain. CDR1 MNHEY and CDR2 SMNVEV come from the germline V gene (reference sequence). The ends were cut back, 3 bases at V and 2 bases at J, with 15 bases in the middle. The CDR3 is 16 residues long. This CDR3 is CASSLVPSPSTDTQYF. The CDR3 nucleotides are TGTGCCAGCAGTTTGGTCCCCAGCCCTTCCACAGATACGCAGTATTTT.

The chain recombines TRBV28 with TRBJ2-7; possibly TRBD2 for D (7 bases). V lost 3 bases and J 5 bases, leaving 23 bases between the germline ends. The CDR3 consists of 17 residues. CDR1 MDHEN and CDR2 SYDVKM come from the germline V gene. In DNA form, the CDR3 reads TGTGCCAGCAGTTTGGCTTTAGGGGGGGAGGATCCCCACGAGCAGTACTTC. This translates into CASSLALGGEDPHEQYF.

The gene calls are TRBV28 and TRBJ1-3; D unresolved. Germline CDR1 is MDHEN and CDR2 is SYDVKM. Trimming took off 5 bases at V and 0 bases at J, with 14 bases between the two ends. The CDR3 length is 16 residues. The CDR3 region is CASSTDGRISGNTIYF. CDR3 nucleotides: TGTGCCAGCAGTACCGACGGACGGATCTCTGGAAACACCATATATTTT.

The rearrangement links TRBV28 to TRBJ2-7; the match to TRBD1 covers 9 bases. The CDR3 totals 15 residues. Looked up from germline, CDR1 is MDHEN and CDR2 is SYDVKM. The J segment lost 1 base and the V segment lost 5 bases, leaving 6 bases of the junction unmatched. CDR3: CASSQDRGLSYEQYF. CDR3 DNA: TGTGCCAGCAGTCAGGACAGGGGACTATCCTACGAGCAGTACTTC.

The V gene is TRBV10-3, the J gene TRBJ2-1, with D perhaps TRBD1 (5 bases). Trimming shortened V by 10 bases and J by 6 bases, and 10 bases separated the two germline ends. This CDR3 spans 11 amino acids. Germline CDR1 and CDR2: ENHRY and SYGVKD. The DNA of the CDR3 is TGTGCCACCCAGGGTTCCAATGAGCAGTTCTTC. Protein: CATQGSNEQFF.

The chain links TRBV11-2 to TRBJ2-3; 8 bases are a match to TRBD2. The CDR3 is 17 residues long. The germline CDR1 and CDR2 sequences are SGHAT and FQNNGV. V lost 0 bases and J lost 2; bases outside the gene matches: 7. The CDR3 sequence is CASSLEPAGVITDTQYF. The CDR3 DNA is TGTGCCAGCAGCTTAGAGCCAGCGGGAGTAATCACAGATACGCAGTATTTT.

The J gene is TRBJ2-2, the V gene TRBV6-5; D not resolved. The CDR3 runs to 12 residues. Between the trimmed V and J ends, which lost 4 bases and 6 bases, there was a span of 6 bases. Germline values: CDR1 MNHEY, CDR2 SVGAGI. The CDR3 nucleotides read TGTGCCAGCAGTTCCCTCCCCGGGGAGCTGTTTTTT. This codes for CASSSLPGELFF.